The following is a T cell receptor (beta chain) sequence with its context. This clone was picked up a small number of times. Its antigen specificity is not known. No much larger clonotype is one base removed from it; base qualities were not supplied. This sample stems from a study of blood T cell repertoires in COVID-19 (dated by TCRdb to the early 2020s). Notes on the research overall: The collaborator samples originated in the United States, Italy and Spain and spanned the acute and convalescent phases of COVID-19. The prospective study material was composed of cDNA or gDNA derived from T cells, B-cell-depleted T cells, or PBMCs. Deeply sampled blood TCRbeta repertoires from subjects exposed to, actively infected with, or recovered from COVID-19 were included in the dataset. A freely available public database, intended as a resource for researchers studying the immune response to SARS-CoV-2, is where the repertoires were released. Samples were obtained from the ongoing ImmuneRACE study (first 160 participants) and from over a thousand subjects provided by 6 global collaborators. The sample metadata nearly always contained a de-identified subject ID, COVID-19 status, age in years and sex. Where available, HLA class I and class II types were taken from metadata supplied by the sample provider and were not determined by assay-based typing. Points the paper makes about the study in general: How much clinical and demographic metadata was included differed by source and by participant, and the metadata was provided uncurated.

The immunoSEQ Assay, a bias-controlled multiplex PCR, was used to amplify TCRbeta CDR3 regions from genomic DNA. As for the authors' bioinformatics: Nucleated cell counts per sample were estimated from amplification of reference gene primers within the assay. To quantify the absolute abundance of each unique TCRbeta CDR3 rearrangement, sequence reads were collapsed and filtered. For each sample, productive Simpson clonality was calculated by taking the square root of Simpson's diversity index across productive rearrangements. TCRdb limited this immuneACCESS table to in-frame rearrangements with V and J called. A share of clones is missing; checked studies link under half to unresolved V genes, and the rest is unexplained. That table gives V, J and clone size, and the DNA gave D and trimming. The sample records some 200,000 clones, 65% to 85% of which are singletons. The ten largest clones take up 7% to 8.5% of the sample.

The germline V gene supplies CDR1 MNHNS and CDR2 SASEGT. The CDR3 runs 15 residues from the cysteine to the phenylalanine. Only CDR3 DNA remains: 45 bases, in frame from the first base. Trimming removed 3 bases from V and 0 bases from J, leaving 6 bases between the germline ends. Enrolling through a virtual design, the prospective study's participants ranged in age from about 18 to 89 years and lived across 20 to 30 United States geographic areas. In the prospective study, participants were assigned to cohorts based on the clinical history participants reported in a screening survey and a study questionnaire. In the prospective study, mobile phlebotomists collected whole blood, serum and a nasopharyngeal or oropharyngeal swab from each participant. Over a roughly 2-month period, participants in the prospective study had the option of providing additional blood draws and questionnaires. Before DNA extraction, prospective study blood samples were shipped either frozen or at room temperature.

Sequenced input: PBMCs or T cells enriched from blood (not recorded which). The V and J genes are TRBV6-1 and TRBJ1-6; there is no confident call for the D gene. This receptor was taken from a woman aged 40 to 50 with acute COVID-19. The nucleotide sequence is given as TGTGCCAGCAGTGAGTGGAGCTCCTATAATTCACCCCTCCACTTT. Its translation reads: CASSEWSSYNSPLHF.